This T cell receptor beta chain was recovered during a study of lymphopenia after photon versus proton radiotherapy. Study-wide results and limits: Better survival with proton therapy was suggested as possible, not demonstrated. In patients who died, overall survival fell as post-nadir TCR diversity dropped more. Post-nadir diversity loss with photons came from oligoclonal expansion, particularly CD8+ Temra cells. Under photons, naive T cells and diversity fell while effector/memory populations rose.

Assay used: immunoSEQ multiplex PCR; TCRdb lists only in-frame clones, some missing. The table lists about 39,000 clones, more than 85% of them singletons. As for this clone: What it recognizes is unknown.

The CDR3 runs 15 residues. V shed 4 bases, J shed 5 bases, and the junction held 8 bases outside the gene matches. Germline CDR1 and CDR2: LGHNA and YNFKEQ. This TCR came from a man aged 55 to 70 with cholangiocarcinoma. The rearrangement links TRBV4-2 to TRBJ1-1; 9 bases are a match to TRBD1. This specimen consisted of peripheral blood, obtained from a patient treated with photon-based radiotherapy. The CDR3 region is CASSPWDREGTEAFF. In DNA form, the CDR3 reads TGTGCCAGCAGCCCTTGGGACAGGGAGGGGACTGAAGCTTTCTTT.